The sequence of this T cell receptor beta chain was determined in a study of T cells in Graves' hyperthyroidism and ophthalmopathy. This CDR3 spans 15 amino acids. V lost 5 bases, J lost 3 bases, and 15 bases lay in between. Any patient presenting with uncontrolled infection, other autoimmune disease, pregnancy or lactation was left out. As regards this clonotype: No antigen is known for it.

RNA transcripts gave rise to amplified TCR beta CDR3 regions. The HTBI set primed first-round TCR CDR3 RT-PCR. Each CDR3 protein is one row after TCRdb ran MiXCR on the multiplex PCR reads. The data hold hundreds of thousands of distinct CDR3 sequences, with less than 15% observed a single time. General study results and limits: Ophthalmopathy got predicted by the model a median approximately 6.3 months before its onset. Most thyroid clonotypes with frequency above 0.001 were detected in blood.

This sequence was found in a woman between 18 and 29 years old with Graves' hyperthyroidism. The chain couples TRBV12-3 or TRBV12-4 to TRBJ2-3, with D possibly TRBD1 on 8 matching bases. The source material was blood. CDR3 in DNA: TGTGCCAGCAGTCTCGACAGGGGAGGGACAGATACGCAGTATTTT. This codes for CASSLDRGGTDTQYF.